The sequence of this T cell receptor beta chain was determined in a study of cytomegalovirus exposure and HLA in healthy donors. General study findings and limits: Among the CMV-associated chains, a few were confirmed in vitro as specific for CMV antigens. The TCR clusters that emerged in the first cohort tended, a later analysis found, to co-occur in the 120 or so validation repertoires. Rare sequences made up most TCRs, while some public TCRs were found in many donors.

While the first cohort had 600 to 850 subjects, the donors belonged to the separate validation cohort of roughly 120 subjects. Concerning this clone itself: The target antigen is unknown.

Sequencing was performed with immunoSEQ multiplex PCR; in TCRdb, only in-frame clones are kept and a portion is missing. Here the sample spans approximately 150,000 clones, around nine tenths being singletons. Specimen: PBMCs. This clonotype was obtained from a woman in her late teens or twenties in good health and CMV-seropositive.

Here the CDR3 reads CASSIGQGSYNEQFF. The CDR3 bases are TGCGCCAGCAGCATAGGACAGGGATCCTACAATGAGCAGTTCTTC. This chain uses TRBV5-1 with TRBJ2-1; TRBD1 agrees at 8 bases. The CDR3 extends over 15 amino acids. The junction had 4 bases not matched to a gene; V was cut back by 4 bases and J by 1 base. CDR1 SGHRS and CDR2 YFSETQ come from the germline V gene.